What follows describes a single T cell receptor beta chain. Its antigen is still unknown. Base-call qualities are not available, and no considerably larger clone is one nucleotide away. The V and J ends are trimmed by 6 bases and 7 bases, leaving 16 bases between them. The CDR1 and CDR2 encoded by the germline V gene are KGHSH and LQKENI. The CDR3 measures 15 amino acids from cysteine to phenylalanine. The retained sequence is limited to the CDR3, 45 bases, with the frame set at the first base. The data are from a study of regulatory T cells in long-lasting Graves disease (dated by TCRdb to the early 2020s). With regard to the full study: Persistent Graves' disease was defined as antithyroid drug treatment for over 5 years with persistently positive TSH receptor autoantibodies. TCR sequencing covered about 13 persistent and 20 newly diagnosed Graves' disease patients, approximately 33 samples in total. The study was conducted in China and was registered as a clinical trial. Persistent Graves' disease patients in the clinical cohort had taken antithyroid drugs for approximately ten years on average. Persistent Graves' disease patients were compared with newly diagnosed Graves' disease patients by peripheral blood TCR sequencing and RNA sequencing.

The library was generated by multiplex PCR. The sequencing machine was an Illumina HiSeq 4000. To build TCR beta libraries, CDR3 regions were amplified by Arm-PCR using iRepertoire HTBI primers. PCR products were gel purified before sequencing. The published analysis was carried out like this. Across samples, 60 to 75 TRBV and 13 to 15 TRBJ segments were identified and used for gene usage analysis of CDR3 amino acid clonotypes. COPE and FqMerger were used to merge the filtered high-quality paired reads into contigs. Contigs were aligned with BLAST to IMGT TRBV, TRBD and TRBJ reference genes, and CDR3 was defined per IMGT. Highly expanded clones were defined as clonotypes with a frequency above 0.1%. Repertoire diversity was measured by Shannon entropy, and V-J evenness by the Gini coefficient. A clonotype found in more than one individual was treated as public. The public sequencing data were trimmed at Q25 with fastp and processed into clonotypes with MiXCR by TCRdb, which kept only in-frame beta chains. Every CDR3 protein is listed once, alongside the most common genes and DNA of its rows. Clone size and V and J calls follow TCRdb, not the original study. In all, the sample holds 300,000 to 350,000 distinct CDR3 sequences, and around 20% of those were seen once. The top ten clones comprise roughly 27% of the sample.

What the work shows at the level of the full study, not this receptor alone: Sequencing and analysis were limited to the TCR beta chain. Only peripheral blood was studied, because thyroid tissue, the primary lesion, was inaccessible. Compared with newly diagnosed patients, patients with persistent Graves' disease had lower TCR Shannon entropy and fewer highly expanded clones, which suggests clonal expansion. The small sample size was acknowledged by the authors as a limitation that may reduce accuracy. TRBV28, TRBJ1-2 and TRBJ2-5 were preferentially used in persistent disease, while TRBV20-1 and TRBJ2-1 were favored in newly diagnosed disease. More public clonotypes were shared among persistent patients (about 2,800) than among newly diagnosed patients (just under 1,000).

The time point tag for this specimen amounts to: persistent/refractory GD, antithyroid drugs over 5 years with positive TRAb. RNA was extracted from PBMCs in TRIzol for both TCR sequencing and RNA sequencing. The diagnosis of Graves' disease was made according to American Thyroid Association guidelines. Patients were recruited from an endocrinology department in Xi'an, China. From each patient, around 9 milliliters of peripheral blood was collected into an EDTA anticoagulant tube. Ficoll Paque Plus density gradient separation was used to isolate PBMCs, and no additional T cell sorting was done. An Agilent 2100 Bioanalyzer and agarose gel were used to check RNA quality, and a NanoDrop 2000 was used to measure RNA concentration.

The sequencing used peripheral blood mononuclear cells (PBMCs), collected when the disease was refractory, from a patient treated with antithyroid drugs. The sequence was collected from a female donor with Graves disease. The chain couples TRBV18 to TRBJ1-6; the D gene is not confidently resolved. The CDR3 loop reads CASSFPGRENSPLHF. The DNA sequence reads TGTGCCAGCTCCTTTCCAGGAAGGGAGAATTCACCCCTCCACTTT.